The source of this T cell receptor beta chain is a study of CD4 and CD8 cells across lung adenocarcinoma regions. TCRdb re-called the PCR reads with MiXCR, one entry per CDR3 protein. The sample has more than 9,500 distinct CDR3 sequences, approximately 50% seen once; the top ten hold 25% to 30%. This clonotype is labeled as medium-sized. The CDR3 is 14 amino acids. The V gene's germline CDR1 is MNHNS and CDR2 SASEGT. Donors had localized lung adenocarcinoma, a non-small cell lung cancer. V and J are TRBV6-1 and TRBJ2-5, with D tentatively TRBD1 or TRBD2 (5 bases each). The J call may be faulty, since TRBJ2-1 better matches the DNA end. The sample was CD8+ T cells from the margin of a lung tumor. The TCR sequence derives from a male donor with lung adenocarcinoma. The CD4 and CD8 labels of this study may be unreliable. CDR3 sequence: CASSRDPDQETQFF. The CDR3 DNA is TGTGCCAGCAGTCGGGACCCTGACCAAGAGACCCAGTTCTTC.